This TCR beta chain originates from a study of graft-versus-host responses after intestinal transplantation. Overall study context: Recipients got multivisceral, liver-intestinal, or isolated intestinal transplants.

General study results and limits: Early post-transplant HvG declines tracked with peak circulating GvH clone levels. Some GvH clones appeared in ileal mucosa or blood before recipient bone marrow. In patients with graft-donor T cell macrochimerism, allograft graft-versus-host to host-versus-graft clonal ratios were high.

The V end lost 2 bases, the J end lost 0 bases, and 11 bases lay between the germline ends. CDR1 is KGHSH, CDR2 LQKENI, per germline. The length of the CDR3 is 15 residues. Sequenced by immunoSEQ multiplex PCR; TCRdb stores in-frame clones only, minus some. The sample has over 100,000 clones, 85% to 95% seen once. A word on this clone: The antigen is undetermined.

The chain combines TRBV18 with TRBJ2-7, with D maybe TRBD2 (6 bases). The source was unstimulated CD4+ T cells sorted from spleen or lymph node cells, collected before intestinal transplant. The receptor was isolated from a human donor who received an intestinal transplant. This chain's CDR3 is CASSPIAASSYEQYF. The CDR3, as DNA: TGTGCCAGCTCACCAATAGCGGCGAGCTCCTACGAGCAGTACTTC.